These 18 T cell receptor beta chains were sequenced from one sample in a study of tumor and adjacent non-tumor tissue in lung cancer (dated 2018 in TCRdb). RNA was extracted from bulk unsorted tissue and checked for quality with a NanoDrop ND-1000 and an Agilent 2100. The protocol used for the library was multiplex PCR. The sequencing machine was an Illumina HiSeq 2500. TCRbeta libraries were built by three rounds of nested PCR using primers (Table S4), following protocols modified from ARM-PCR. TCRdb took the public reads, trimmed them with fastp at Q25, ran MiXCR for clone calling and kept in-frame beta chains. Every entry covers one CDR3 protein and lists the most common genes and DNA from its rows. The sample yields under 150,000 distinct CDR3 sequences; 60% to 70% were counted once. The ten largest account for approximately 18% of the sample. Material for sequencing was lung tumor tissue. The receptors derive from a man aged 55-75 years with small cell lung cancer.

Turning to this clonotype: Sequence at one end of the junction differs from germline and may be a read error. The chain uses TRBV12-3 or TRBV12-4 and TRBJ2-1; TRBD2 aligns across 12 bases. This CDR3 region has 16 residues. Here the CDR3 reads CVSSLRLAGVHNEQFF. Here the CDR3 DNA reads TGTGTCAGCAGCCTCCGACTAGCGGGAGTCCATAATGAGCAGTTCTTC.

In the case of this clonotype: A read error may explain this, as a much larger clone is one base away. The chain has TRBV20-1 and TRBJ1-5, with 7 bases fitting TRBD1. Germline lookup yields CDR1 DFQATT and CDR2 SNEGSKA (reference sequence). The CDR3 consists of 14 residues. CDR3 nucleotides: TGCACTGCTAGAGTCGGGACAGGCAATCAGCCCCAGCATTTT. Protein: CTARVGTGNQPQHF.

On this clonotype: One junction end does not reproduce the germline sequence, and a read error may be involved. The chain recombines TRBV6-6 with TRBJ2-5, with D maybe TRBD1 (5 bases). Germline V gives CDR1 MNHNY, CDR2 SVGAGI (reference sequence). This CDR3 is 15 amino acids long. CDR3 in amino acids: CASSPALQGGETQYF. The CDR3 bases are TGCGCCAGCAGCCCCGCCCTTCAGGGTGGGGAGACCCAGTACTTC.

The V call is TRBV20-1, the J call TRBJ1-2; tentative D call: TRBD1 (6 bases). V shed 1 base and J shed 2 bases, with 11 bases lying between them. Germline V CDR1 and CDR2: DFQATT, SNEGSKA (reference sequence). The CDR3 runs to 14 residues. The CDR3 nucleotides read TGCAGTGCTAGAGTAGAGGACAGAAACTATGGCTACACCTTC. Its translation is CSARVEDRNYGYTF.

The genes are TRBV29-1 and TRBJ2-7; D remains ambiguous. In germline, CDR1 is SQVTM, CDR2 ANQGSEA. The V and J ends lost 2 bases and 6 bases respectively, with 11 bases between them. This CDR3 region has 12 residues. The CDR3 here is CSVENGWSEQYF. The CDR3 nucleotides read TGCAGCGTTGAAAACGGGTGGAGCGAGCAGTACTTC.

Comment on this clonotype: No conserved phenylalanine or tryptophan is present at the end of the CDR3, so a read error is the likely explanation. V gene TRBV5-1 combines with J gene TRBJ2-3, with 12 bases fitting TRBD2. CDR1 is SGHRS and CDR2 is YFSETQ in the germline V gene. This CDR3 spans 17 amino acids. CDR3 amino acids: CASSLGRTSGVADMQYS. The CDR3 DNA follows: TGCGCCAGCAGCTTGGGCCGGACTAGCGGGGTTGCAGATATGCAGTATTCT.

This sequence joins TRBV6-5 and TRBJ2-7, with D perhaps matching TRBD2 (6 bases). This CDR3 is built from 13 residues. Trimming removed 6 bases from V and 6 bases from J, with 15 bases in between. Germline CDR1 and CDR2: MNHEY and SVGAGI. CDR3 sequence: CASSFNRGAEQYV. DNA for the CDR3: TGTGCCAGCAGCTTCAATCGCGGGGCCGAGCAGTACGTC.

Comments on this clonotype: Germline and junction disagree at one end, which may indicate a read error. The chain combines TRBV28 with TRBJ2-7; TRBD1 matches 7 bases. CDR3 length: 14 amino acids. Germline assignment: CDR1 MDHEN and CDR2 SYDVKM. Here the CDR3 DNA reads TGTGCCATCAGTTCGGGACAGACCAAAATCGGGCAGTACTTC. It specifies CAISSGQTKIGQYF.

As concerns this clonotype: This CDR3 fails to terminate in the conserved phenylalanine or tryptophan, so it likely reflects a read error. The DNA is left out, because the CDR3 cannot be placed on it with certainty; the CDR3 is given as TCRdb lists it. The chain has TRBV11-2 and TRBJ2-5. The germline gives CDR1 SGHAT, CDR2 FQNNGV. From its first to its last residue, the CDR3 has 12 amino acids. CDR3 region: CASSVAVTQEYL.

Points on this clonotype: A clone one base away is much larger, so this may be a read error. This chain joins TRBV12-3 or TRBV12-4 and TRBJ1-5; 8 bases map to TRBD1. Germline trimming cut 6 bases from V and 6 bases from J; bases unmatched to any gene: 4. The CDR3 spans 13 residues. The CDR3, as DNA: TGTGCCAGCAGCAGGGGGCCAGGTCAGCCCCAGCATTTT. It yields the protein CASSRGPGQPQHF.

The rearrangement uses TRBV20-1 and TRBJ1-1; perhaps TRBD1 as D (5 bases). Germline assignment: CDR1 DFQATT and CDR2 SNEGSKA (reference sequence). CDR3 length: 18 residues. The V and J ends lost 5 bases and 5 bases respectively, with 30 bases between them. CDR3 region: CSAGAGSGGSWISTEAFF. The DNA of the CDR3 is TGCAGTGCTGGAGCGGGATCGGGGGGATCGTGGATCAGTACTGAAGCTTTCTTT.

As regards this clonotype: This may stem from a read error, because a much larger clone lies one nucleotide away. The gene calls are TRBV6-2 or TRBV6-3 and TRBJ2-3; 10 bases are shared with TRBD2. The V and J ends lost 4 bases and 2 bases, in that order; junction bases with no gene match: 9. CDR3 size: 17 residues. CDR1 and CDR2 from the germline V gene are MNHEY and SVGEGT. The CDR3 DNA sequence: TGTGCCAGCAGTTCAAGCACTAGCGGGAAGTACACAGATACGCAGTATTTT. Translated, it gives CASSSSTSGKYTDTQYF.

With regard to this clonotype: One end of the junction varies from germline; a read error may be responsible. The chain links TRBV11-3 to TRBJ2-1, with a possible D match to TRBD1 (6 bases). Germline V CDR1 and CDR2: SGHNT, YENEEA. This CDR3 comprises 15 residues. This chain's CDR3 is CASSSVGARYDEQFF. The CDR3 nucleotides read TGTGCCAGCAGCTCAGTGGGGGCGCGCTACGATGAGCAGTTCTTC.

Points on this clonotype: Relative to the germline gene, one junction end is altered; a read error may explain this. V is TRBV6-1 and J is TRBJ2-7, with D possibly matching TRBD1 (6 bases). The CDR3 sequence is 12 residues long. Per the germline V gene, CDR1 is MNHNS and CDR2 is SASEGT. CDR3 DNA sequence: TGTACCAGCAGGGGCGGAGCCGGGGAGCAGTACTTC. Its protein product is CTSRGGAGEQYF.

This rearrangement joins TRBV20-1 to TRBJ2-7, with unresolved D. In germline, CDR1 is DFQATT, CDR2 SNEGSKA (reference sequence). Trimming pared 3 bases from V and 3 bases from J, leaving 9 bases between. The CDR3 runs 12 residues. The CDR3 DNA is TGCAGTGCTAGCCCAGTTGGCTACGAGCAGTACTTC. Its protein product is CSASPVGYEQYF.

This clonotype was counted a few times. The junction departs from germline at one end; a sequencing error may be responsible. The V gene is TRBV6-5, the J gene TRBJ2-1; 11 bases line up with TRBD2. Germline CDR1 and CDR2: MNHEY and SVGAGI. The CDR3 contains 16 residues. The CDR3 DNA reads TGTGTCAGCAGCCCCTTAGCGGGAGGGATTAACGATGAGCAGTTCTTC. Protein: CVSSPLAGGINDEQFF.

As DNA, the CDR3 is TGTGCCAGCAAGGTATCGGGACGGCAAATGCAGCCGGTTCAGAATAACTATGGCTACACCTTC. Amino acids: CASKVSGRQMQPVQNNYGYTF. This chain links TRBV6-9 with TRBJ1-2; D is perhaps TRBD1 (5 bases). This CDR3 is 21 amino acids long. Germline V gene data show CDR1 as MNHGY and CDR2 as SVAAGI. Trimming removed 7 bases from V and 1 base from J, with 34 bases in between.

Note on this clonotype: This sequence may be a read error, since a much larger clone differs from it by one base. The chain combines TRBV12-3 or TRBV12-4 with TRBJ2-1; 7 positions agree with TRBD2. The CDR3 is made up of 13 amino acids. CDR3 DNA: TGTGCCAGCACTTTACAACTAGCGTCTGAGCAGTTCTTC. This encodes CASTLQLASEQFF.